This T cell receptor beta chain was profiled in a study of cytomegalovirus exposure and HLA in healthy donors (dated by TCRdb to 2016 to 2017). About the full investigation: According to a later analysis, one platform produced both the approximately 110 validation repertoires and the 730 or so repertoires of the first cohort. To predict cytomegalovirus infection status, the study combined high-throughput TCR immunosequencing, statistical association of individual TCRs with disease status, and machine learning. In addition to the first cohort of 666 subjects, a separate validation cohort of approximately 130 different subjects was used. The aim of the study was to test whether cataloging public T cell receptors could identify signatures of past pathogen exposure.

A word on this clone: No cognate antigen has been identified for it. There are no base qualities to consult, and no much larger clone falls within one base.

Study-wide findings and limitations: Most TCR sequences were observed very rarely across donors, whereas some public TCRs were present in many individuals. The study gave a list of under 200 TCR beta chains associated with cytomegalovirus. The authors suggested that the approach could potentially be generalized to other disease states and immunological phenotypes. The classifier was reported to diagnose cytomegalovirus status with high specificity and sensitivity in both the original cohort and the validation cohort. In vitro tests confirmed that a few of the cytomegalovirus-associated TCR beta chains recognize cytomegalovirus antigens. A later analysis lacked HLA typing for the validation cohort, so it scored co-occurrence in that cohort across all 120 or so repertoires. Subsequent analysis determined that TCRs grouped into clusters in the first cohort also showed a tendency toward co-occurrence across the roughly 120 validation repertoires, and approximately 94% of cluster scores exceeded 0.

The donors were included in the validation cohort of some 110 subjects, a group kept apart from the approximately 670-subject first cohort. Libraries were built with the immunoSEQ multiplex PCR assay. In the source study's methods: To diagnose cytomegalovirus status from the catalog of TCR beta chain sequences, a statistical classification framework was built. The clones in this table, taken by TCRdb from immuneACCESS, are in-frame only. Not every clone is retained; where verified, under half of the shortfall comes from an unresolved V gene, and the cause of the rest is unknown. D and trimming were read from the DNA, whereas the V and J calls and clone size are those reported in that table. The sample data list about 400,000 clones, and 86% of these were observed just once. The ten biggest clones cover approximately 0.86% of the sample. V and J lose 0 bases and 3 bases, and a span of 6 bases separates them. The CDR3, from cysteine to phenylalanine, totals 14 residues. The entry retains the CDR3 DNA only, 42 bases that are in frame from base 1. CDR1 SGHVS and CDR2 FQNEAQ are derived from the germline V gene.

Here the chain combines TRBV7-8 and TRBJ1-3, with TRBD1 as a weak D call on 5 bases. The origin of this receptor is a woman aged 18-35 years in good health and CMV-seronegative. Sequenced: PBMCs. The CDR3: CASSLAGVGNTIYF. The bases read TGTGCCAGCAGCTTAGCAGGGGTTGGAAACACCATATATTTT.